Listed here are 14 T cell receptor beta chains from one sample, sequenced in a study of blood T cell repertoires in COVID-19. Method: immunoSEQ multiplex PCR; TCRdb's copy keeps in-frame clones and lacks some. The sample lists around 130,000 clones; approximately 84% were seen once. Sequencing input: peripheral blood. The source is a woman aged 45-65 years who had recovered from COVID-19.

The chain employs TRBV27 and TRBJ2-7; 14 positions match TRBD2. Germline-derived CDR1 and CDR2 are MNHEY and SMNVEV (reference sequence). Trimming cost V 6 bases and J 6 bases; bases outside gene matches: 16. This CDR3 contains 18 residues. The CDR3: CASSRTLLTSGRAVEQYF. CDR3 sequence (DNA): TGTGCCAGCAGCCGTACGCTTTTGACTAGCGGGAGGGCCGTCGAGCAGTACTTC.

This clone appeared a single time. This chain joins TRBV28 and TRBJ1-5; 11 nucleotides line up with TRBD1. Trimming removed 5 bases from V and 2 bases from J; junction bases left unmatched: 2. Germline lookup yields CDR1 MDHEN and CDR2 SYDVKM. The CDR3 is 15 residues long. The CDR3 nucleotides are TGTGCCAGCAGTCGGGACAGGGGGGGCAATCAGCCCCAGCATTTT. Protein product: CASSRDRGGNQPQHF.

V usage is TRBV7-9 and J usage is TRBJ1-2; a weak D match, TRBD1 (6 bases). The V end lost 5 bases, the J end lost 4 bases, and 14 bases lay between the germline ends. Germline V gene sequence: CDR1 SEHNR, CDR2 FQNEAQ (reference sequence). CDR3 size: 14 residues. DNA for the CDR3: TGTGCCAGCAGCACGAGGCAGGGGTCCTATGGCTACACCTTC. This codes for CASSTRQGSYGYTF. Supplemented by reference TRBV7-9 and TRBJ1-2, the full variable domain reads DTGVSQNPRHKITKRGQNVTFRCDPISEHNRLYWYRQTLGQGPEFLTYFQNEAQLEKSRLLSDRFSAERPKGSFSTLEIQRTEQGDSAMYLCASSTRQGSYGYTFGSGTRLTVV.

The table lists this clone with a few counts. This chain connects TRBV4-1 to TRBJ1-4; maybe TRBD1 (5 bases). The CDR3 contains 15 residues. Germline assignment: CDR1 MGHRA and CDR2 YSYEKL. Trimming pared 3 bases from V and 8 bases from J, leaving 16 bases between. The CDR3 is CASSQGTGVAEKLFF. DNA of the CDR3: TGCGCCAGCAGCCAGGGCACAGGCGTTGCGGAAAAACTGTTTTTT.

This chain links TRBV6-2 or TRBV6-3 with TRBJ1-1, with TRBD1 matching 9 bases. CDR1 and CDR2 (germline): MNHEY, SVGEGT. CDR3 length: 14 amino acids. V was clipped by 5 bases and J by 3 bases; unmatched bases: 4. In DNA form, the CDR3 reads TGTGCCAGCAGTATCGGACAGGGGCACACTGAAGCTTTCTTT. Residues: CASSIGQGHTEAFF.

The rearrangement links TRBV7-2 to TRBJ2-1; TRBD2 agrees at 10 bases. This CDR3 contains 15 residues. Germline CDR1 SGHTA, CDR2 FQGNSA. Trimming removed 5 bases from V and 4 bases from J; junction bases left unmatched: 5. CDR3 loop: CASSKASGGYNEQFF. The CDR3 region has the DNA TGTGCCAGCAGCAAAGCTAGCGGGGGATACAATGAGCAGTTCTTC.

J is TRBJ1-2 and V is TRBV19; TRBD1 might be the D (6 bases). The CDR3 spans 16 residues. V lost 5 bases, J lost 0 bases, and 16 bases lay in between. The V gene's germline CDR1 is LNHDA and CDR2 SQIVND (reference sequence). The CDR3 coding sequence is TGTGCCAGTAGTCCCTTAGCTCAGGGGTCTAACTATGGCTACACCTTC. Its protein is CASSPLAQGSNYGYTF.

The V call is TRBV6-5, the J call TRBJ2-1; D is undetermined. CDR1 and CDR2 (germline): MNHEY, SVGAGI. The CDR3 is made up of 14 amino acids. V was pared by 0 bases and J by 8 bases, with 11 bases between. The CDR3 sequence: CASSYSNLVYEQFF. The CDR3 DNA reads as TGTGCCAGCAGTTACTCGAATTTAGTTTATGAGCAGTTCTTC.

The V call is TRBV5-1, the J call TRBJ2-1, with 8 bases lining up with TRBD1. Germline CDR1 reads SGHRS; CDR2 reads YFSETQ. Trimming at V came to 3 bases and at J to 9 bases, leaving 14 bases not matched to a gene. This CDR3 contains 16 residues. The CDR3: CASSWEIGQGSGEQFF. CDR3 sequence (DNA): TGCGCCAGCAGCTGGGAAATTGGACAGGGTTCAGGTGAGCAGTTCTTC.

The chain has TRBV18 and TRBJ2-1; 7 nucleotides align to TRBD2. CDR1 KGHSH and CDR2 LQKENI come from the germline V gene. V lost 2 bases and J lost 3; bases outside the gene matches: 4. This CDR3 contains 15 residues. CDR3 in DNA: TGTGCCAGCTCACCAATTGCGGGGGACTACAATGAGCAGTTCTTC. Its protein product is CASSPIAGDYNEQFF.

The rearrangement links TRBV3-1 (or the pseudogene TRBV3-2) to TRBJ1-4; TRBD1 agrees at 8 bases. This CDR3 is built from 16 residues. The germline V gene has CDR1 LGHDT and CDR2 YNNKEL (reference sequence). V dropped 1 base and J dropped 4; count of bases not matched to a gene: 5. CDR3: CASSQVPGTGNEKLFF. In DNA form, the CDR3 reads TGTGCCAGCAGCCAAGTTCCCGGGACAGGTAATGAAAAACTGTTTTTT.

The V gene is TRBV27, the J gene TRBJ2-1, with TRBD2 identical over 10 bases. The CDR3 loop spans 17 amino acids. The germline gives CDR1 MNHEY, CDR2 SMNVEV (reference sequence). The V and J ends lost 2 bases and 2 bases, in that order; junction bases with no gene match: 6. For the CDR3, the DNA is TGTGCCAGCAGTTTAGCGAGGCTAGCGGGGGCCTACAATGAGCAGTTCTTC. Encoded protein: CASSLARLAGAYNEQFF.

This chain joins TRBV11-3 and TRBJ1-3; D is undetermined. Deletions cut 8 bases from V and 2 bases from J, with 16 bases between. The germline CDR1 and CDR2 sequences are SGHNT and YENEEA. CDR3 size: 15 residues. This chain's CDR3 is CASATRVSAGNTIYF. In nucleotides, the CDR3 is TGTGCCAGCGCGACGAGGGTAAGCGCTGGAAACACCATATATTTT.

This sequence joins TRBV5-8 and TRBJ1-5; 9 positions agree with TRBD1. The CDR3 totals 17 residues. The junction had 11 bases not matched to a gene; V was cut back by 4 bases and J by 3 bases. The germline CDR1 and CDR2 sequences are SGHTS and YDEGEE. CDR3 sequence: CASSRITGGLTNQPQHF. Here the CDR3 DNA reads TGTGCCAGCAGCAGAATAACAGGGGGCCTAACCAATCAGCCCCAGCATTTT.